This TCR beta chain emerged from a study of T cells in tuberculosis. Points from the study as a whole: Active tuberculosis patients had shorter CDR3-alpha; the beta difference was nonsignificant.

Notes on this clone: Its antigen is still unknown.

This CDR3 is 16 amino acids long. The germline gives CDR1 SGDLS, CDR2 YYNGEE. V was trimmed by 0 bases and J by 5 bases, leaving 14 bases between them. Stated time point: new active TB diagnosis, blood taken before or within 7 days of starting treatment. Sequencing was performed with immunoSEQ multiplex PCR; in TCRdb, only in-frame clones are kept and a portion is missing. The table shows fewer than 40,000 clones, with approximately 90% occurring only once. J is TRBJ2-2 and V is TRBV9; the D gene is possibly TRBD2 (6 bases). This material consisted of PBMCs, taken at tuberculosis diagnosis. The sequence came from an adult with tuberculosis. Here the CDR3 reads CASSVATRGGTGELFF. The CDR3 coding sequence is TGTGCCAGCAGCGTAGCTACTAGGGGAGGAACCGGGGAGCTGTTTTTT.